The text below deals with one T cell receptor beta chain. This record comes from a study of monozygotic twins with inflammatory bowel disease. Using the 5' RACE reads, TCRdb records one entry per CDR3 protein without DNA. This sample contains around 450,000 distinct CDR3 sequences. The sample taken for sequencing was blood. The sequence derives from a human donor with ulcerative colitis or Crohn's disease, or a healthy co-twin of an affected twin (not recorded which).

CDR3 sequence reads: CATSRDSWTVNTEAFF. V usage is TRBV15 and J usage is TRBJ1-1. The V gene's germline CDR1 is LNHNV and CDR2 YYDKDF (reference sequence). CDR3 length: 16 residues.